Here is one TCR beta chain with its context. Antigen unknown. This PCR relied on a set of 60 Vbeta primers and 13 Jbeta primers. The method was immunoSEQ multiplex PCR; TCRdb's version includes in-frame clones alone and lacks a portion of them. Recorded here are 150,000 to 200,000 clones; the top ten clones represent 6.5%. This sample is part of a study of cytomegalovirus exposure and HLA in healthy donors. Regarding the study as a whole: With high specificity and sensitivity, the classifier reportedly diagnosed cytomegalovirus status. Previous analysis showed most TCR beta V segments were productive about 87% or about 30% of the time. Per a later analysis, approximately 16,000 TCR beta sequences showed association with HLA alleles at 0.05 false discovery rate. Analysis was performed later, and it showed HLA-associated TCR beta chains to be more clonally expanded than equally common others.

This CDR3 comprises 15 residues. Germline V CDR1 and CDR2: SGHVS, FQNEAQ. V was trimmed by 1 base and J by 6 bases, leaving 13 bases between them. The J gene is TRBJ1-3, the V gene TRBV7-8; D is unresolved. Sequenced: PBMCs. The sequence was obtained from a man aged 25-45 years in good health and CMV-seronegative. The CDR3 loop is CASSLVGGVENTIYF. CDR3 bases: TGTGCCAGCAGCTTAGTAGGCGGGGTGGAAAACACCATATATTTT.